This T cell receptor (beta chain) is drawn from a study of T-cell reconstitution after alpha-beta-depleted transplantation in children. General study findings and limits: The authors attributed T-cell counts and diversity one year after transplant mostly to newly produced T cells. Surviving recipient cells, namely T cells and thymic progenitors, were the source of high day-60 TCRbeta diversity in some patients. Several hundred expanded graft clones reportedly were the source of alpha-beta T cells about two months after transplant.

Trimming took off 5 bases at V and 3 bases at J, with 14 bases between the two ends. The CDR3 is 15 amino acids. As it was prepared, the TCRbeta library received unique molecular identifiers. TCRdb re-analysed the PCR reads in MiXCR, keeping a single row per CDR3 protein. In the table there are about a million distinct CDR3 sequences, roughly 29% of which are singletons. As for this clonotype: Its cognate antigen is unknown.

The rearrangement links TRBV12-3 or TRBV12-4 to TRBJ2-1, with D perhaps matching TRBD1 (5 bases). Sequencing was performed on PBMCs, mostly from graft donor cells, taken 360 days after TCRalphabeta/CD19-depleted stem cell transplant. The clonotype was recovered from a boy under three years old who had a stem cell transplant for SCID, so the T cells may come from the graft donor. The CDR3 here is CASSPTGNSYNEQFF. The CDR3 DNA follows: TGTGCCAGCAGTCCTACAGGAAATAGCTACAATGAGCAGTTCTTC.